The 6 T cell receptor beta chains presented below share a single source sample, sequenced in a study of cytomegalovirus exposure and HLA in healthy donors. The data were produced by immunoSEQ multiplex PCR, yet TCRdb's version contains in-frame clones alone and is incomplete. The data show 160,000 or so clones, approximately 90% seen once. The specimen sequenced was PBMCs. These receptor sequences come from a man aged 18 to 35 in good health and CMV-seronegative.

This clone was found once. The V gene is TRBV5-4, the J gene TRBJ2-7, with 11 bases lining up with TRBD2. Trimming took 3 bases from V and 2 from J; bases not matched to a gene: 4. The CDR3 is 15 residues long. Germline V gives CDR1 SGHNT, CDR2 YYREEE (reference sequence). CDR3 in amino acids: CASSSQGLAAYEQYF. The DNA of the CDR3 is TGTGCCAGCAGCTCCCAGGGACTAGCGGCCTACGAGCAGTACTTC.

The chain links TRBV30 to TRBJ1-2, with TRBD1 matching over 8 bases. The CDR3 contains 14 residues. The germline V gene encodes CDR1 GTSNPN and CDR2 SVGIG (reference sequence). J lost 8 bases, V lost 2 bases, and 10 bases had no gene match. The CDR3: CAWSHWETGVGYTF. CDR3 bases: TGTGCCTGGAGTCATTGGGAGACAGGGGTGGGCTACACCTTC.

This chain connects TRBV9 to TRBJ2-3; D is ambiguous. The length of the CDR3 is 15 residues. Looked up from germline, CDR1 is SGDLS and CDR2 is YYNGEE. With 0 bases removed from V and 4 bases from J, the gap between germline ends came to 12 bases. This CDR3 reads CASSVAQLPADTQYF. The CDR3 region has the DNA TGTGCCAGCAGCGTAGCCCAATTGCCGGCAGATACGCAGTATTTT.

This chain links TRBV19 with TRBJ1-2, with 7 positions matching TRBD1. The V gene's germline CDR1 is LNHDA and CDR2 SQIVND (reference sequence). V was clipped by 4 bases and J by 5 bases; unmatched bases: 13. There are 16 residues in the CDR3. The CDR3, as DNA: TGTGCCAGTAGTACCCCATCCGGGACAGATACTTATGGCTACACCTTC. The encoded protein is CASSTPSGTDTYGYTF.

J is TRBJ1-1 and V is TRBV4-2; the match to TRBD1 covers 7 bases. From germline, CDR1 is LGHNA and CDR2 YNFKEQ. Trimming took 3 bases from V and 0 from J; bases not matched to a gene: 13. The CDR3 runs 18 residues. CDR3 sequence reads: CASSHRQGIPLVNTEAFF. CDR3 DNA sequence: TGTGCCAGCAGCCACCGACAGGGCATCCCACTCGTGAACACTGAAGCTTTCTTT.

The gene calls are TRBV12-5 and TRBJ1-1, with D unresolved. Per the germline V gene, CDR1 is LGHNT and CDR2 is FRNRAP. This CDR3 is built from 13 residues. The V end lost 3 bases, the J end lost 5 bases, and 10 bases lay between the germline ends. CDR3 nucleotide sequence: TGTGCTAGTGGTTTATTCACCGGGACTGAAGCTTTCTTT. As protein: CASGLFTGTEAFF.